The 2 T cell receptor beta chains in this list originate from one sample, sequenced in a study of blood T cell repertoires in COVID-19. TCRdb's copy holds only in-frame clones and misses some; the assay was immunoSEQ multiplex PCR. The sample lists approximately 160,000 clones, about four fifths seen once, with 10% to 15% in the top ten. Sequences were obtained from peripheral blood. The source is a man between 65 and 85 years old who had recovered from COVID-19.

The chain uses TRBV5-6 and TRBJ2-1; D is unresolved. V was trimmed by 1 base and J by 7 bases, leaving 9 bases between them. In germline, CDR1 is SGHDT, CDR2 YYEEEE. CDR3 length equals 13 residues. As DNA, the CDR3 is TGTGCCAGCAGCTTGTACGGCGGAAATGAGCAGTTCTTC. It yields the protein CASSLYGGNEQFF.

The table lists this clone with a few counts. The rearrangement links TRBV6-2 or TRBV6-3 to TRBJ1-2; D possibly corresponds to TRBD1 (5 bases). The V gene lost 6 bases and the J gene lost 4 bases, with 15 bases spanning the gap. CDR3 length equals 14 residues. Germline values: CDR1 MNHEY, CDR2 SVGEGT. Here the CDR3 DNA reads TGTGCCAGCAGCCGCACAACAGGAGTCTATGGCTACACCTTC. It specifies CASSRTTGVYGYTF.